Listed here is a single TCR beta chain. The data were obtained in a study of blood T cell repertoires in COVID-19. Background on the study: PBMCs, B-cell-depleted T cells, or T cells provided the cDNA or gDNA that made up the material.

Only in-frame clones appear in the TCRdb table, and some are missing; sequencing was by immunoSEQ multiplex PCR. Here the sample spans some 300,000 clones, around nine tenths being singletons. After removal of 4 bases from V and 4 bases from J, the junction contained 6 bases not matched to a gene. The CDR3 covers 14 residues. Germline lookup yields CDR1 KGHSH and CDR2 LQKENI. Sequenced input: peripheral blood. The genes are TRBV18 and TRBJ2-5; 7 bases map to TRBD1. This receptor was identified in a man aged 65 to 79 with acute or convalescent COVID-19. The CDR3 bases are TGTGCCAGCTCACAAGACAGGGTAACAGAGACCCAGTACTTC. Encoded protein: CASSQDRVTETQYF.